These T cell receptor beta chains were read from a single sample in a study of naive and memory T cell subsets. TCRdb processed the UMI-ligation and nested PCR reads anew with MiXCR; each CDR3 protein has one entry. This table has 130,000 to 150,000 distinct CDR3 sequences, over 15% appearing once. What was sequenced was naive CD4+ T cells from blood. Receptors originate from a human donor in good health. The CDR3 runs from the conserved cysteine through the conserved F or W. The D gene is left open where the match is weak. Expanded clones get a size class; other rows say once, few or many, or leave the size out.

CDR3 protein: CASSLAGSGANVLTF; CDR3 DNA: TGTGCCAGCAGCTTAGCGGGGTCTGGGGCCAACGTCCTGACTTTC; V gene: TRBV7-9; clone size: many; J gene: TRBJ2-6; D gene: .
CDR3 protein: CASSFSSGTSGANVLTF; CDR3 DNA: TGTGCCAGCAGCTTCTCTAGCGGGACCTCTGGGGCCAACGTCCTGACTTTC; V gene: TRBV7-2; clone size: few; J gene: TRBJ2-6; D gene: TRBD2
CDR3 protein: CASSRQRAYEQYF; CDR3 DNA: TGTGCCAGCAGCCGGCAACGAGCATACGAGCAGTACTTC; V gene: TRBV5-6; clone size: .; J gene: TRBJ2-7; D gene: .
CDR3 protein: CASSPPGTGIHGYTF; CDR3 DNA: TGTGCCAGCAGCCCCCCCGGGACAGGGATCCATGGCTACACCTTC; V gene: TRBV6-5; clone size: .; J gene: TRBJ1-2; D gene: TRBD1
CDR3 protein: CASSLEIDYEQYF; CDR3 DNA: TGTGCCAGCAGTTTAGAGATAGATTACGAGCAGTACTTC; V gene: TRBV12-3/TRBV12-4; clone size: .; J gene: TRBJ2-7; D gene: .
CDR3 protein: CSARDSRSNQPQHF; CDR3 DNA: TGCAGTGCTAGGGACAGTAGAAGCAATCAGCCCCAGCATTTT; V gene: TRBV20-1; clone size: few; J gene: TRBJ1-5; D gene: .
CDR3 protein: CASSPWDRRTDTQYF; CDR3 DNA: TGTGCCAGCAGTCCCTGGGATCGACGCACAGATACGCAGTATTTT; V gene: TRBV25-1; clone size: .; J gene: TRBJ2-3; D gene: .
CDR3 protein: CASSMGGTDHDGYTF; CDR3 DNA: TGCGCCAGCAGCATGGGAGGGACGGACCATGATGGCTACACCTTC; V gene: TRBV5-1; clone size: few; J gene: TRBJ1-2; D gene: .
CDR3 protein: CASSFGTDVNIQYF; CDR3 DNA: TGTGCCAGCAGCTTCGGAACAGACGTGAACATTCAGTACTTC; V gene: TRBV5-4; clone size: .; J gene: TRBJ2-4; D gene: .
CDR3 protein: CASSLVAAKTYEQYF; CDR3 DNA: TGTGCCAGCAGCTTAGTTGCAGCCAAGACCTACGAGCAGTACTTC; V gene: TRBV7-2; clone size: .; J gene: TRBJ2-7; D gene: .
CDR3 protein: CSARSEGAGSSYEQYF; CDR3 DNA: TGCAGTGCTAGATCGGAAGGGGCCGGGAGCTCCTACGAGCAGTACTTC; V gene: TRBV20-1; clone size: few; J gene: TRBJ2-7; D gene: .
CDR3 protein: CSASSPFPGDQETQYF; CDR3 DNA: TGCAGTGCTAGTTCTCCCTTTCCGGGGGACCAAGAGACCCAGTACTTC; V gene: TRBV20-1; clone size: few; J gene: TRBJ2-5; D gene: .
CDR3 protein: CASSQDVTVAQYF; CDR3 DNA: TGCGCCAGCAGCCAAGATGTTACAGTGGCCCAGTACTTC; V gene: TRBV4-3; clone size: few; J gene: TRBJ2-5; D gene: .
CDR3 protein: CSVEQVYGYTF; CDR3 DNA: TGCAGCGTTGAACAGGTCTATGGCTACACCTTC; V gene: TRBV29-1; clone size: once; J gene: TRBJ1-2; D gene: .
CDR3 protein: CATSDRDGWYQETQYF; CDR3 DNA: TGTGCCACCAGTGACCGGGACGGGTGGTACCAAGAGACCCAGTACTTC; V gene: TRBV24-1; clone size: .; J gene: TRBJ2-5; D gene: .
CDR3 protein: CASSFRAASYEQYF; CDR3 DNA: TGTGCCAGCAGTTTTAGAGCGGCCTCCTACGAGCAGTACTTC; V gene: TRBV12-3/TRBV12-4; clone size: .; J gene: TRBJ2-7; D gene: .
CDR3 protein: CAGRAGRSTDTQYF; CDR3 DNA: TGTGCCGGAAGGGCAGGGCGTAGCACAGATACGCAGTATTTT; V gene: TRBV28; clone size: few; J gene: TRBJ2-3; D gene: .
CDR3 protein: CASSARGDTGELFF; CDR3 DNA: TGTGCCAGCAGCGCCCGTGGGGACACCGGGGAGCTGTTTTTT; V gene: TRBV7-3; clone size: few; J gene: TRBJ2-2; D gene: .
CDR3 protein: CATGRDTGELFF; CDR3 DNA: TGTGCCACAGGGAGGGACACCGGGGAGCTGTTTTTT; V gene: TRBV6-6; clone size: .; J gene: TRBJ2-2; D gene: TRBD2
CDR3 protein: CAISRSARVLSGANVLTF; CDR3 DNA: TGTGCCATCAGTAGAAGCGCCAGGGTCCTCTCTGGGGCCAACGTCCTGACTTTC; V gene: TRBV10-3; clone size: .; J gene: TRBJ2-6; D gene: .
CDR3 protein: CSAPSVSGAGDTQYF; CDR3 DNA: TGCAGTGCACCAAGCGTGTCGGGGGCGGGAGATACGCAGTATTTT; V gene: TRBV20-1; clone size: many; J gene: TRBJ2-3; D gene: .
CDR3 protein: CASSQNTYGYTF; CDR3 DNA: TGTGCCAGCAGCCAAAACACCTATGGCTACACCTTC; V gene: TRBV7-9; clone size: few; J gene: TRBJ1-2; D gene: .
CDR3 protein: CAWSLSVVVDTQYF; CDR3 DNA: TGTGCCTGGAGCCTCTCGGTGGTGGTAGATACGCAGTATTTT; V gene: TRBV30; clone size: few; J gene: TRBJ2-3; D gene: .
CDR3 protein: CASSYSTGEQYF; CDR3 DNA: TGTGCCAGCAGTTACTCGACTGGGGAGCAGTACTTC; V gene: TRBV6-6; clone size: few; J gene: TRBJ2-7; D gene: .
CDR3 protein: CASSFERKQYF; CDR3 DNA: TGTGCCAGCAGCTTTGAGCGAAAGCAGTACTTC; V gene: TRBV7-2; clone size: few; J gene: TRBJ2-7; D gene: .
CDR3 protein: CASSDQGAYYGYTF; CDR3 DNA: TGTGCCAGCAGCGATCAGGGGGCCTACTATGGCTACACCTTC; V gene: TRBV7-9; clone size: .; J gene: TRBJ1-2; D gene: TRBD1
CDR3 protein: CSVRENTEAFF; CDR3 DNA: TGCAGCGTTCGGGAGAACACTGAAGCTTTCTTT; V gene: TRBV29-1; clone size: few; J gene: TRBJ1-1; D gene: .
CDR3 protein: CSATGRVQETQYF; CDR3 DNA: TGCAGTGCTACCGGCCGCGTTCAAGAGACCCAGTACTTC; V gene: TRBV20-1; clone size: .; J gene: TRBJ2-5; D gene: .
CDR3 protein: CATRTRQQETQYF; CDR3 DNA: TGTGCCACTAGGACTAGACAACAAGAGACCCAGTACTTC; V gene: TRBV2; clone size: .; J gene: TRBJ2-5; D gene: TRBD2
CDR3 protein: CASSLGTSGTYEQYF; CDR3 DNA: TGTGCCAGCAGTTTAGGGACTAGCGGCACCTACGAGCAGTACTTC; V gene: TRBV28; clone size: many; J gene: TRBJ2-7; D gene: TRBD2
CDR3 protein: CASEAKDRQDTDTQYF; CDR3 DNA: TGTGCCAGCGAGGCGAAGGACAGGCAAGACACAGATACGCAGTATTTT; V gene: TRBV19; clone size: few; J gene: TRBJ2-3; D gene: TRBD1
CDR3 protein: CATSRSPGQKSTGELFF; CDR3 DNA: TGTGCCACCAGCAGATCCCCGGGACAGAAATCTACCGGGGAGCTGTTTTTT; V gene: TRBV15; clone size: .; J gene: TRBJ2-2; D gene: TRBD1
CDR3 protein: CSLLNGGTEAFF; CDR3 DNA: TGCAGCTTACTTAACGGGGGCACTGAAGCTTTCTTT; V gene: TRBV29-1; clone size: .; J gene: TRBJ1-1; D gene: .
CDR3 protein: CSARGYEETQYF; CDR3 DNA: TGCAGTGCTAGAGGCTATGAGGAGACCCAGTACTTC; V gene: TRBV20-1; clone size: few; J gene: TRBJ2-5; D gene: .
CDR3 protein: CASSLGDTGTRKETQYF; CDR3 DNA: TGCGCCAGCAGCTTGGGTGACACCGGGACTAGAAAAGAGACCCAGTACTTC; V gene: TRBV5-1; clone size: once; J gene: TRBJ2-5; D gene: TRBD2
CDR3 protein: CSVELRSKNTEAFF; CDR3 DNA: TGCAGCGTTGAATTGAGATCGAAGAACACTGAAGCTTTCTTT; V gene: TRBV29-1; clone size: .; J gene: TRBJ1-1; D gene: .
CDR3 protein: CASSLGAPSYNEQFF; CDR3 DNA: TGTGCCAGCAGCTTAGGGGCACCCTCCTACAATGAGCAGTTCTTC; V gene: TRBV7-7; clone size: few; J gene: TRBJ2-1; D gene: .
CDR3 protein: CAWSRLAGGFDEQYF; CDR3 DNA: TGTGCCTGGAGTAGACTAGCGGGAGGGTTCGACGAGCAGTACTTC; V gene: TRBV30; clone size: few; J gene: TRBJ2-7; D gene: TRBD2
CDR3 protein: CASSPRDGTSSYEQYF; CDR3 DNA: TGTGCCAGCTCACCACGGGACGGAACGAGCTCCTACGAGCAGTACTTC; V gene: TRBV18; clone size: few; J gene: TRBJ2-7; D gene: .